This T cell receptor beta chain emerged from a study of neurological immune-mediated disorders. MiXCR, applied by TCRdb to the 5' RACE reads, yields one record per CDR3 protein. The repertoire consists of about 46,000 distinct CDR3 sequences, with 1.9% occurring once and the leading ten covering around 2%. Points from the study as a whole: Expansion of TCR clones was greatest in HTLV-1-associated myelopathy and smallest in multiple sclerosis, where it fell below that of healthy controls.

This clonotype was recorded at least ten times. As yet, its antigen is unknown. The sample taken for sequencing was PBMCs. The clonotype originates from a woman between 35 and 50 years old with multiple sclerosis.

The CDR3 coding sequence is TGTGCCAGCAGTTTGATGACTAGTGGGCTGTTTTTT. Translating gives CASSLMTSGLFF. The chain links TRBV12-3 or TRBV12-4 to TRBJ2-2; possible D gene TRBD2, 6 bases. Deletions cut 3 bases from V and 13 bases from J, with 12 bases between. CDR3 size: 12 residues.